These 25 T cell receptor beta chains were all obtained from the same sample, sequenced in a study of blood T cell repertoires in COVID-19. Assay: immunoSEQ multiplex PCR; the TCRdb copy retains only in-frame clones and omits some. The data contain about 480,000 clones, 85% to 90% of them singletons. The sample was peripheral blood. Every receptor here comes from a woman aged 45-59 years with COVID-19, enrolled during active disease.

This chain connects TRBV4-1 to TRBJ1-2, with 7 positions matching TRBD1. This CDR3 is built from 14 residues. Trimming at V came to 4 bases and at J to 3 bases, leaving 5 bases not matched to a gene. Germline V CDR1 and CDR2: MGHRA, YSYEKL. CDR3 region: CASSPLTGYYGYTF. In DNA form, the CDR3 reads TGCGCCAGCAGCCCTCTGACAGGGTACTATGGCTACACCTTC.

The rearrangement uses TRBV19 and TRBJ2-7; 9 bases agree with TRBD1. V lost 7 bases to trimming and J lost 5 bases; unmatched junction nucleotides: 15. Germline loops: CDR1 LNHDA, CDR2 SQIVND (reference sequence). The CDR3 totals 16 residues. In DNA, the CDR3 is TGTGCCAGTAACCCAACCCCGGGACAGGGTATAAACGAGCAGTACTTC. Translation gives CASNPTPGQGINEQYF. Using reference TRBV19 and TRBJ2-7 for the parts outside the CDR3, the full variable domain is DGGITQSPKYLFRKEGQNVTLSCEQNLNHDAMYWYRQDPGQGLRLIYYSQIVNDFQKGDIAEGYSVSREKKESFPLTVTSAQKNPTAFYLCASNPTPGQGINEQYFGPGTRLTVT.

This rearrangement joins TRBV7-6 to TRBJ1-3; 8 nucleotides align to TRBD1. Unmatched junction bases numbered 8, after V lost 5 bases and J lost 2 bases. The CDR3 totals 16 residues. The germline CDR1 and CDR2 sequences are SGHVS and FNYEAQ. Written as DNA, the CDR3 is TGTGCCAGCAGCCGCACCGGGACAGGACCTGGAAACACCATATATTTT. As protein: CASSRTGTGPGNTIYF.

The V gene is TRBV12-5, the J gene TRBJ1-2; TRBD1 might be the D (6 bases). CDR3 length: 18 amino acids. The V end was cut by 0 bases, the J end by 3 bases, with 20 bases between. Germline V CDR1 and CDR2: LGHNT, FRNRAP. CDR3 region: CASGLVLGHHRTDYGYTF. The CDR3 coding sequence is TGTGCTAGTGGTTTGGTACTTGGACACCACCGGACAGACTATGGCTACACCTTC.

This chain connects TRBV29-1 to TRBJ1-1; 10 nucleotides match TRBD1. Germline trimming cut 1 base from V and 4 bases from J; bases unmatched to any gene: 3. The germline V gene encodes CDR1 SQVTM and CDR2 ANQGSEA. There are 14 residues in the CDR3. CDR3: CSVEGTGGFTEAFF. Written as DNA, the CDR3 is TGCAGCGTTGAAGGGACAGGGGGTTTCACTGAAGCTTTCTTT. Complete variable domain (other parts from reference TRBV29-1 and TRBJ1-1): SAVISQKPSRDICQRGTSLTIQCQVDSQVTMMFWYRQQPGQSLTLIATANQGSEATYESGFVIDKFPISRPNLTFSTLTVSNMSPEDSSIYLCSVEGTGGFTEAFFGQGTRLTVV.

The rearrangement joins TRBV4-1 to TRBJ1-5, with D uncertain. Germline CDR1 is MGHRA and CDR2 is YSYEKL. The CDR3 contains 13 residues. Trimming left V 2 bases short and J 4 bases short, with 6 bases between. In nucleotides, the CDR3 is TGCGCCAGCAGCCAACGGGGAAATCAGCCCCAGCATTTT. Translating it yields CASSQRGNQPQHF.

J is TRBJ1-2 and V is TRBV28; perhaps TRBD1 as D (6 bases). Per germline, CDR1 MDHEN and CDR2 SYDVKM. The CDR3 has 17 residues. V was trimmed by 2 bases and J by 3 bases, leaving 19 bases between them. The CDR3 protein is CASSLGGGGLLDYGYTF. The CDR3 DNA reads TGTGCCAGCAGTTTAGGGGGAGGGGGTCTATTAGACTATGGCTACACCTTC.

The V call is TRBV11-1, the J call TRBJ2-4; TRBD2 is a possible D gene (6 bases). Deletions cut 1 base from V and 0 bases from J, with 10 bases between. CDR1 is SGHAT and CDR2 is FQDESV in the germline V gene (reference sequence). This CDR3 contains 16 residues. CDR3 sequence (DNA): TGTGCCAGCAGCTTAGGGCACGGGGGAGCCAAAAACATTCAGTACTTC. Its translation is CASSLGHGGAKNIQYF.

The genes are TRBV2 and TRBJ2-7; the D gene is possibly TRBD1 (5 bases). Trimming shortened V by 1 base and J by 2 bases, and 9 bases separated the two germline ends. This CDR3 spans 14 amino acids. Per the germline V gene, CDR1 is SNHLY and CDR2 is FYNNEI. CDR3 protein: CASSEVGLAYEQYF. CDR3 DNA sequence: TGTGCCAGCAGTGAAGTGGGGCTCGCCTACGAGCAGTACTTC.

The V call is TRBV7-9, the J call TRBJ2-1, with 9 bases that match TRBD1. The CDR3 runs 17 residues. V gave up 2 bases and J gave up 0 bases; unmatched junction bases: 5. Germline assignment: CDR1 SEHNR and CDR2 FQNEAQ (reference sequence). CDR3 nucleotide sequence: TGTGCCAGCAGCTTAACAGGGGGCCATAGCTCCTACAATGAGCAGTTCTTC. Amino acids: CASSLTGGHSSYNEQFF.

V and J are TRBV2 and TRBJ1-2, with D tentatively TRBD1 (6 bases). The CDR3 consists of 14 residues. The germline CDR1 and CDR2 sequences are SNHLY and FYNNEI. V dropped 6 bases and J dropped 5 bases, with 16 bases sitting between them. As DNA, the CDR3 is TGTGCCAGCAGCAGTACCAGACAGGTTTATGGCTACACCTTC. Translating it yields CASSSTRQVYGYTF.

The V and J genes are TRBV25-1 and TRBJ1-1; D possibly corresponds to TRBD1 (6 bases). V was shortened by 1 base and J by 0 bases, with 12 bases between the two germline ends. This CDR3 region has 16 residues. In germline, CDR1 is MGHDK, CDR2 SYGVNS. This CDR3 reads CASSEWEGDMNTEAFF. The CDR3 DNA is TGTGCCAGCAGTGAATGGGAAGGGGACATGAACACTGAAGCTTTCTTT.

In this sample, this clone turned up once. The J gene is TRBJ1-3, the V gene TRBV30; unclear D gene. Germline lookup yields CDR1 GTSNPN and CDR2 SVGIG (reference sequence). The CDR3 covers 14 residues. The V end was cut by 6 bases, the J end by 0 bases, with 12 bases between. The CDR3 loop is CACPLTYSGNTIYF. CDR3 DNA: TGTGCCTGCCCCCTGACTTACTCTGGAAACACCATATATTTT. Full variable domain (rest looked up from reference TRBV30 and TRBJ1-3): SQTIHQWPATLVQPVGSPLSLECTVEGTSNPNLYWYRQAAGRGLQLLFYSVGIGQISSEVPQNLSASRPQDRQFILSSKKLLLSDSGFYLCACPLTYSGNTIYFGEGSWLTVV.

V gene TRBV5-1 combines with J gene TRBJ1-6; 8 bases fit TRBD1. The junction had 7 bases not matched to a gene; V was cut back by 4 bases and J by 10 bases. This CDR3 is 14 amino acids long. The V gene's germline CDR1 is SGHRS and CDR2 YFSETQ. CDR3 residues: CASSPGQGGSPLHF. The CDR3 nucleotides are TGCGCCAGCAGCCCAGGACAGGGTGGGTCACCCCTCCACTTT. Using reference TRBV5-1 and TRBJ1-6 for the parts outside the CDR3, the full variable domain is KAGVTQTPRYLIKTRGQQVTLSCSPISGHRSVSWYQQTPGQGLQFLFEYFSETQRNKGNFPGRFSGRQFSNSRSEMNVSTLELGDSALYLCASSPGQGGSPLHFGNGTRLTVT.

Notes on this clone: Just one base apart from a much larger clone, this may be a read error. Other DNA sequences in this specimen translate into the identical CDR3. The gene calls are TRBV6-5 and TRBJ1-1; weak D call: TRBD1 (5 bases). The germline gives CDR1 MNHEY, CDR2 SVGAGI. CDR3 length: 16 amino acids. CDR3 protein: CASSYSPQGWNTEAFF. CDR3 coding DNA: TGTGCCAGCAGTTACTCGCCCCAGGGCTGGAACACCGAAGCTTTCTTT.

The J gene is TRBJ1-6, the V gene TRBV7-3; 7 bases agree with TRBD1. Looked up from germline, CDR1 is SGHTA and CDR2 is FQGTGA. CDR3 length: 14 amino acids. V shed 1 base, J shed 7 bases, and the junction held 1 base outside the gene matches. CDR3 bases: TGTGCCAGCAGCTTAAACAGGGGCAATTCACCCCTCCACTTT. Translated: CASSLNRGNSPLHF.

This chain links TRBV29-1 with TRBJ2-1, with D possibly being TRBD2 (6 bases). Trimming removed 7 bases at V and 8 bases at J, with 9 bases between. Germline loops: CDR1 SQVTM, CDR2 ANQGSEA. The CDR3 loop spans 10 amino acids. CDR3 DNA: TGCAGCGCCCAGCGGGATGAGCAGTTCTTC. It is translated as CSAQRDEQFF.

V is TRBV9 and J is TRBJ2-1; TRBD2 matches 7 bases. The trim removed 4 bases at V and 9 bases at J, leaving 7 bases unmatched. The CDR3 consists of 13 residues. CDR1 and CDR2 from the germline V gene are SGDLS and YYNGEE. The CDR3 nucleotides are TGTGCCAGCAGCCCTGGGGGGGAAGGTGAGCAGTTCTTC. This translates into CASSPGGEGEQFF. Full variable domain (rest looked up from reference TRBV9 and TRBJ2-1): DSGVTQTPKHLITATGQRVTLRCSPRSGDLSVYWYQQSLDQGLQFLIQYYNGEERAKGNILERFSAQQFPDLHSELNLSSLELGDSALYFCASSPGGEGEQFFGPGTRLTVL.

This chain uses TRBV30 with TRBJ1-5; 8 bases line up with TRBD1. Germline V gives CDR1 GTSNPN, CDR2 SVGIG (reference sequence). V lost 5 bases, J lost 6 bases, and 15 bases stayed unmatched. The CDR3 is 16 amino acids. In DNA form, the CDR3 reads TGTGCCTGGGGCTATAAGTGGGCAGGGGGCGGTCAGCCCCAGCATTTT. Translation gives CAWGYKWAGGGQPQHF. The variable domain in full, with the rest retrieved from reference TRBV30 and TRBJ1-5, is SQTIHQWPATLVQPVGSPLSLECTVEGTSNPNLYWYRQAAGRGLQLLFYSVGIGQISSEVPQNLSASRPQDRQFILSSKKLLLSDSGFYLCAWGYKWAGGGQPQHFGDGTRLSIL.

The genes are TRBV24-1 and TRBJ1-1; perhaps TRBD1 as D (6 bases). Between the trimmed V and J ends, which lost 7 bases and 4 bases, there was a span of 18 bases. The CDR3 sequence is 15 residues long. Germline CDR1 and CDR2: KGHDR and SFDVKD. CDR3 sequence: CATRPGRGLGTEAFF. In DNA form, the CDR3 reads TGTGCCACCAGGCCCGGGAGGGGGTTGGGCACTGAAGCTTTCTTT.

This sequence joins TRBV27 and TRBJ2-7, with a weak D call TRBD1 (6 bases). The CDR3 runs to 13 residues. Trimming took 4 bases from V and 3 from J, leaving 10 bases between them. Per the germline V gene, CDR1 is MNHEY and CDR2 is SMNVEV (reference sequence). This CDR3 reads CASSYGRGYEQYF. The CDR3 nucleotides read TGTGCCAGCAGTTATGGCAGGGGCTACGAGCAGTACTTC.

The rearrangement links TRBV18 to TRBJ1-1, with TRBD1 identical over 7 bases. The CDR3 sequence is 15 residues long. Looked up from germline, CDR1 is KGHSH and CDR2 is LQKENI. Trimming cost V 4 bases and J 1 base; bases outside gene matches: 6. The CDR3 sequence is CASSRPAGGNTEAFF. The CDR3 DNA reads TGTGCCAGCTCACGCCCAGCAGGGGGGAACACTGAAGCTTTCTTT.

The V and J genes are TRBV5-6 and TRBJ1-1; no clear D. Trimming shortened V by 1 base and J by 1 base, and 17 bases separated the two germline ends. Germline lookup yields CDR1 SGHDT and CDR2 YYEEEE. This CDR3 is built from 17 residues. The CDR3 loop reads CASSLIGVSQKNTEAFF. The CDR3 nucleotides read TGTGCCAGCAGCTTGATCGGGGTCAGTCAGAAGAACACTGAAGCTTTCTTT.

The chain employs TRBV25-1 and TRBJ1-1, with 9 positions matching TRBD1. Germline V CDR1 and CDR2: MGHDK, SYGVNS. The J segment lost 5 bases and the V segment lost 6 bases, leaving 13 bases of the junction unmatched. The CDR3 is 16 amino acids. CDR3 amino acids: CASRSPGTGPVTEAFF. CDR3 DNA sequence: TGTGCCAGCAGGTCACCCGGGACAGGGCCGGTGACTGAAGCTTTCTTT. The complete variable domain, with remaining parts taken from reference TRBV25-1 and TRBJ1-1, reads EADIYQTPRYLVIGTGKKITLECSQTMGHDKMYWYQQDPGMELHLIHYSYGVNSTEKGDLSSESTVSRIRTEHFPLTLESARPSHTSQYLCASRSPGTGPVTEAFFGQGTRLTVV.

This chain uses TRBV24-1 with TRBJ2-1; D is perhaps TRBD2 (6 bases). The CDR3 loop spans 18 amino acids. V lost 0 bases and J 0 bases, leaving 14 bases between the germline ends. Looked up from germline, CDR1 is KGHDR and CDR2 is SFDVKD. The CDR3 sequence is CATSDLSTGVVSYNEQFF. CDR3 sequence (DNA): TGTGCCACCAGTGATTTGTCCACGGGGGTCGTCTCCTACAATGAGCAGTTCTTC.